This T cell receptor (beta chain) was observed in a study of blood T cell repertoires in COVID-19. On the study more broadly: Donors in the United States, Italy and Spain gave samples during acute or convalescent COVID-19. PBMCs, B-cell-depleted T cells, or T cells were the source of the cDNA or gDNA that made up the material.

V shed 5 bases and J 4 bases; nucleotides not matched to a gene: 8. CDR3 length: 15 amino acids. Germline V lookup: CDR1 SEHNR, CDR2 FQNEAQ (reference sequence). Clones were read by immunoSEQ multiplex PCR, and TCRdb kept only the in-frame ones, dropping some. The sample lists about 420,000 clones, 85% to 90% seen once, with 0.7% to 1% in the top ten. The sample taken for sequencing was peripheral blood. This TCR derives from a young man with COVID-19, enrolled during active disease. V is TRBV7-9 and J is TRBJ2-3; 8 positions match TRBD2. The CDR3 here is CASSRAGVGADTQYF. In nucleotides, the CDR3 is TGTGCCAGCAGCCGAGCGGGAGTGGGCGCAGATACGCAGTATTTT.